A single sample is the source of the 21 T cell receptor beta chains below, sequenced in a study of T cell responses to AZD1222 COVID-19 vaccine. Measured with immunoSEQ multiplex PCR; TCRdb has only the in-frame clones, and not every one. The table has 150,000 to 200,000 clones, 90% to 95% seen once. Specimen: peripheral blood, collected 28 days after the second AZD1222 dose. The receptors originated from an adult who received the AZD1222 COVID-19 vaccine.

The rearrangement links TRBV6-5 to TRBJ2-2; D uncertain. The germline gives CDR1 MNHEY, CDR2 SVGAGI. V was pared by 7 bases and J by 1 base, with 7 bases between. This CDR3 is built from 13 residues. CDR3 in amino acids: CASTRQNTGELFF. CDR3 DNA sequence: TGTGCCAGCACCCGACAGAACACCGGGGAGCTGTTTTTT.

The chain uses TRBV3-1 (or the pseudogene TRBV3-2) and TRBJ2-3; 8 bases map to TRBD1. Germline V gene lookup returns CDR1 LGHDT and CDR2 YNNKEL (reference sequence). The CDR3 totals 16 residues. J was trimmed by 1 base and V by 0 bases; bases with no gene match: 3. The CDR3 sequence is CASSQELDRGTDTQYF. CDR3 in DNA: TGTGCCAGCAGCCAAGAACTGGACAGGGGCACAGATACGCAGTATTTT.

The V call is TRBV6-4, the J call TRBJ1-5; D is ambiguous. The CDR3 loop spans 15 amino acids. Germline loops: CDR1 MRHNA, CDR2 SNTAGT. Trimming cost V 0 bases and J 3 bases, with 9 bases left between them. CDR3 DNA: TGTGCCAGCAGTGACTCGAGAAGACACAATCAGCCCCAGCATTTT. This translates into CASSDSRRHNQPQHF.

The rearrangement uses TRBV9 and TRBJ2-5, with TRBD2 matching 10 bases. Germline V gives CDR1 SGDLS, CDR2 YYNGEE. The CDR3 has 19 amino acids. V lost 4 bases to trimming and J lost 0 bases; unmatched junction nucleotides: 15. The CDR3 sequence is CASSPQRGGLSLYQETQYF. DNA of the CDR3: TGTGCCAGCAGCCCCCAGCGGGGGGGCCTTTCTCTATACCAAGAGACCCAGTACTTC.

Only one count was recorded for this clone. The chain recombines TRBV7-3 with TRBJ2-5; TRBD1 matches 7 bases. V shed 5 bases and J 2 bases; nucleotides not matched to a gene: 8. This CDR3 has 15 amino acids. CDR1 is SGHTA and CDR2 is FQGTGA in the germline V gene. Here the CDR3 reads CASSIDRGRQETQYF. The CDR3 DNA reads as TGTGCCAGCAGCATCGATAGGGGGCGTCAAGAGACCCAGTACTTC. Complete variable domain (other parts from reference TRBV7-3 and TRBJ2-5): GAGVSQTPSNKVTEKGKYVELRCDPISGHTALYWYRQSLGQGPEFLIYFQGTGAADDSGLPNDRFFAVRPEGSVSTLKIQRTERGDSAVYLCASSIDRGRQETQYFGPGTRLLVL.

V and J are TRBV19 and TRBJ2-1; a weak D match, TRBD2 (6 bases). Germline CDR1 and CDR2: LNHDA and SQIVND (reference sequence). Trimming left V 5 bases short and J 6 bases short, with 14 bases between. The CDR3 loop spans 14 amino acids. The CDR3 DNA reads TGTGCCAGTAGTTTTAAACTAGCCACCAATGAGCAGTTCTTC. As protein: CASSFKLATNEQFF. The variable domain in full, completed from reference TRBV19 and TRBJ2-1, reads DGGITQSPKYLFRKEGQNVTLSCEQNLNHDAMYWYRQDPGQGLRLIYYSQIVNDFQKGDIAEGYSVSREKKESFPLTVTSAQKNPTAFYLCASSFKLATNEQFFGPGTRLTVL.

The gene calls are TRBV5-8 and TRBJ1-2, with TRBD1 matching 11 bases. The V gene's germline CDR1 is SGHTS and CDR2 YDEGEE. V lost 7 bases to trimming and J lost 4 bases; unmatched junction nucleotides: 6. The CDR3 is 14 residues long. CDR3 loop: CASFGQGASYGYTF. The CDR3 bases are TGTGCCAGCTTCGGACAGGGGGCCAGCTATGGCTACACCTTC.

The chain links TRBV5-4 to TRBJ2-7; TRBD1 matches 10 bases. Losses at the gene ends were 3 bases for V and 3 bases for J; bases not matched to a gene: 3. This CDR3 has 14 residues. Germline lookup yields CDR1 SGHNT and CDR2 YYREEE (reference sequence). CDR3 residues: CASSWTGGDYEQYF. The CDR3 nucleotides read TGTGCCAGCAGCTGGACAGGGGGGGACTACGAGCAGTACTTC.

This chain connects TRBV5-6 to TRBJ1-2; 8 nucleotides match TRBD1. The CDR3 extends over 13 amino acids. The germline V gene encodes CDR1 SGHDT and CDR2 YYEEEE. With V trimmed by 3 bases and J by 4 bases, 2 bases remained unmatched. The DNA of the CDR3 is TGTGCCAGCAGCTACGACAGGGGCTATGGCTACACCTTC. As protein: CASSYDRGYGYTF.

The chain links TRBV9 to TRBJ2-3; D is undetermined. The CDR3 length is 17 residues. Germline CDR1 and CDR2: SGDLS and YYNGEE. The V gene lost 3 bases and the J gene lost 2 bases, with 19 bases spanning the gap. DNA of the CDR3: TGTGCCAGCAGCGCCCGTAGTGGCCAGGCCGCCACAGATACGCAGTATTTT. The encoded protein is CASSARSGQAATDTQYF.

The rearrangement joins TRBV28 to TRBJ1-4; 8 bases are shared with TRBD1. Germline V lookup: CDR1 MDHEN, CDR2 SYDVKM. V shed 7 bases and J 2 bases; nucleotides not matched to a gene: 15. The CDR3 has 18 residues. The CDR3 region has the DNA TGTGCCAGCACACGAGGGGGGACAGGACCACTTACTAATGAAAAACTGTTTTTT. Translated, it gives CASTRGGTGPLTNEKLFF.

The chain couples TRBV7-9 to TRBJ2-7; D unresolved. Germline V gene data show CDR1 as SEHNR and CDR2 as FQNEAQ (reference sequence). V dropped 1 base and J dropped 9 bases, with 7 bases sitting between them. The CDR3 is made up of 11 amino acids. DNA of the CDR3: TGTGCCAGCAGCTTAGTAGGCTGGCAGTACTTC. It encodes CASSLVGWQYF.

The chain is built from TRBV27 and TRBJ1-1; 11 bases are a match to TRBD1. V shed 5 bases and J 3 bases; nucleotides not matched to a gene: 5. This CDR3 has 15 residues. CDR1 is MNHEY, CDR2 SMNVEV, per germline (reference sequence). The DNA of the CDR3 is TGTGCCAGCAGTCAGGGGACAGGGGGGGACACTGAAGCTTTCTTT. Protein sequence: CASSQGTGGDTEAFF.

The CDR3 sequence: CASSTGRPNTEAFF. The CDR3 region has the DNA TGTGCCAGCAGTACGGGACGGCCGAACACTGAAGCTTTCTTT. The chain has TRBV7-2 and TRBJ1-1, with D maybe TRBD1 (5 bases). The V end lost 6 bases, the J end lost 1 base, and 12 bases lay between the germline ends. This CDR3 is built from 14 residues. Germline V lookup: CDR1 SGHTA, CDR2 FQGNSA.

The V gene is TRBV11-2, the J gene TRBJ1-2; D gene unclear. Trimming took off 5 bases at V and 6 bases at J, with 22 bases between the two ends. The CDR3 contains 16 residues. CDR1 and CDR2 (germline): SGHAT, FQNNGV. The CDR3 is CASSTWASRFSDGYTF. Written as DNA, the CDR3 is TGTGCCAGCAGCACCTGGGCCTCCCGTTTTAGCGATGGCTACACCTTC.

This chain joins TRBV5-1 and TRBJ2-7; D unclear. The CDR3 runs to 14 residues. The V end was cut by 4 bases, the J end by 7 bases, with 18 bases between. Germline CDR1 reads SGHRS; CDR2 reads YFSETQ. The CDR3 region is CASSMRTFEKEQYF. DNA for the CDR3: TGCGCCAGCAGCATGAGGACGTTCGAAAAGGAGCAGTACTTC.

The chain is built from TRBV5-4 and TRBJ2-5; 8 nucleotides line up with TRBD1. Per germline, CDR1 SGHNT and CDR2 YYREEE (reference sequence). The CDR3 sequence is 14 residues long. Trimming took 5 bases from V and 4 from J; bases not matched to a gene: 7. Written as DNA, the CDR3 is TGTGCCAGCAGTCAAACGACAGGGGCAGAGACCCAGTACTTC. As protein: CASSQTTGAETQYF.

This clone was observed a single time. This sequence joins TRBV19 and TRBJ1-1; D unresolved. CDR1 and CDR2 from the germline V gene are LNHDA and SQIVND (reference sequence). The CDR3 spans 15 residues. V lost 1 base, J lost 1 base, and 10 bases lay in between. The CDR3, as DNA: TGTGCCAGTAGTATAGGTTCGGCAGCGAACACTGAAGCTTTCTTT. This translates into CASSIGSAANTEAFF. The full variable domain, with the rest looked up from reference TRBV19 and TRBJ1-1, is DGGITQSPKYLFRKEGQNVTLSCEQNLNHDAMYWYRQDPGQGLRLIYYSQIVNDFQKGDIAEGYSVSREKKESFPLTVTSAQKNPTAFYLCASSIGSAANTEAFFGQGTRLTVV.

DNA for the CDR3: TGTGCCAGCAGGATCGACAGGTTTTTGAATGAGCAGTTCTTC. Translation: CASRIDRFLNEQFF. This rearrangement joins TRBV2 to TRBJ2-1; weak D call: TRBD1 (6 bases). The CDR3 is 14 residues long. From germline, CDR1 is SNHLY and CDR2 FYNNEI. V was trimmed by 6 bases and J by 7 bases, leaving 16 bases between them.

CDR3 DNA: TGTGCCAGCAGTGACGCCCCGGGGAATTCACCCCTCCACTTT. It specifies CASSDAPGNSPLHF. The chain uses TRBV2 and TRBJ1-6; D gene uncertain. Germline V gene sequence: CDR1 SNHLY, CDR2 FYNNEI. The CDR3 runs 14 residues. The V and J ends lost 3 bases and 7 bases respectively, with 10 bases between them.

The gene calls are TRBV27 and TRBJ2-7; D is unclear. Germline lookup yields CDR1 MNHEY and CDR2 SMNVEV (reference sequence). V was cut by 7 bases and J by 2 bases, with 18 bases left in between. The CDR3 covers 15 residues. The CDR3 protein is CASTPTPTDPYEQYF. CDR3 DNA sequence: TGTGCCAGCACCCCGACGCCGACTGACCCCTACGAGCAGTACTTC.